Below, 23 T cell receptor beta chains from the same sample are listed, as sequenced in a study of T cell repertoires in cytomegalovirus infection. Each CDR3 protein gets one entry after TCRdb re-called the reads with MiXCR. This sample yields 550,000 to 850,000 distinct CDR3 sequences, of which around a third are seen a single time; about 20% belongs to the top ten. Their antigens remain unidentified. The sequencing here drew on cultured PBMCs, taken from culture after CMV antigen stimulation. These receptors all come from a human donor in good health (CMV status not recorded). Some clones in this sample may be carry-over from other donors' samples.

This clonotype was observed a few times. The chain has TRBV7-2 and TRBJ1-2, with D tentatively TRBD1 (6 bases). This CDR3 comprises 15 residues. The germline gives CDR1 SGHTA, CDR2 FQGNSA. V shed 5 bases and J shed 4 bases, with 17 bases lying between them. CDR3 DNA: TGTGCCAGCAGCGCTCCATCTTTGGACAGCTATGGCTACACCTTC. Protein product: CASSAPSLDSYGYTF.

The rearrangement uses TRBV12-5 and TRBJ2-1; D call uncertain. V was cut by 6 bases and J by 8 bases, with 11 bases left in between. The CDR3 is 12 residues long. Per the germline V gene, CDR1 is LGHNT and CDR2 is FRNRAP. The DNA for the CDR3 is TGTGCTAGTGGCGCAGTGATGGATGAGCAGTTCTTC. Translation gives CASGAVMDEQFF.

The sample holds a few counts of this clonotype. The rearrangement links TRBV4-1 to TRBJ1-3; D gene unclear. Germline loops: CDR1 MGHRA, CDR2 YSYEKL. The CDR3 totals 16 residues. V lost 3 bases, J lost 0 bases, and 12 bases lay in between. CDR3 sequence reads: CASSHVEGGSGNTIYF. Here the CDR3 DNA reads TGCGCCAGCAGCCATGTAGAGGGTGGCTCTGGAAACACCATATATTTT.

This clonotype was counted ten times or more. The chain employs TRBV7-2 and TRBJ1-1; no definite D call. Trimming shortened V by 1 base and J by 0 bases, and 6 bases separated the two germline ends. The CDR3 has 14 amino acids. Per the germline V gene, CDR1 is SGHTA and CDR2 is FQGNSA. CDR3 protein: CASSLGQLNTEAFF. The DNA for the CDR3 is TGTGCCAGCAGCTTAGGCCAGCTGAACACTGAAGCTTTCTTT.

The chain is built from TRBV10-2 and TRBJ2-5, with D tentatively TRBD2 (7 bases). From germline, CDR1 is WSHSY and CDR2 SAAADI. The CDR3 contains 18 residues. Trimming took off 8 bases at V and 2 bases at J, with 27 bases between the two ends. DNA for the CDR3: TGCGCCAGCTCAGACTGGGGGGGAGAGGGGGTGGGTCAAGAGACCCAGTACTTC. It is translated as CASSDWGGEGVGQETQYF.

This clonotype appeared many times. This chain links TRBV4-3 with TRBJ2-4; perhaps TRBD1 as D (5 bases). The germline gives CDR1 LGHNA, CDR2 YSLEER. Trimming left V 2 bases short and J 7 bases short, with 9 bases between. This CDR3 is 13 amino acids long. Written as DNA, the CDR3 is TGCGCCAGCAGCCAATTCTCAGGGAACATTCAGTACTTC. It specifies CASSQFSGNIQYF.

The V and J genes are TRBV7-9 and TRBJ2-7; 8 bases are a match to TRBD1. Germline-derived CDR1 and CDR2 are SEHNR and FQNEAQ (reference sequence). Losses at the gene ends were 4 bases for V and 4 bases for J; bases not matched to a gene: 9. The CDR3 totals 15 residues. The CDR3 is CASSSRTGLRYEQYF. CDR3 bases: TGTGCCAGCAGCTCCCGGACAGGGCTTCGTTACGAGCAGTACTTC.

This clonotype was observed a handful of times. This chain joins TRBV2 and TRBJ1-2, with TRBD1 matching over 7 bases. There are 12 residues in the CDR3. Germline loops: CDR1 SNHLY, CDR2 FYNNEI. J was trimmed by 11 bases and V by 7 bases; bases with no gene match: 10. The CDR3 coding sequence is TGTGCCAGCAAGAGGACAGGTCCTGTTTACACCTTC. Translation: CASKRTGPVYTF. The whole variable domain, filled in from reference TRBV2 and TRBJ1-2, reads EPEVTQTPSHQVTQMGQEVILRCVPISNHLYFYWYRQILGQKVEFLVSFYNNEISEKSEIFDDQFSVERPDGSNFTLKIRSTKLEDSAMYFCASKRTGPVYTFGSGTRLTVV.

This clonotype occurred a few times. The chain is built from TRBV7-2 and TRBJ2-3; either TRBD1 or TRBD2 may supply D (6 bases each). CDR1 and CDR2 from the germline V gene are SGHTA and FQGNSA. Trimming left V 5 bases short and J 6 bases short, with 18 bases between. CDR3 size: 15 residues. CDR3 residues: CASSLSGGFSDTQYF. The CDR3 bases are TGTGCCAGCAGCCTCTCCGGGGGCTTCTCTGATACGCAGTATTTT.

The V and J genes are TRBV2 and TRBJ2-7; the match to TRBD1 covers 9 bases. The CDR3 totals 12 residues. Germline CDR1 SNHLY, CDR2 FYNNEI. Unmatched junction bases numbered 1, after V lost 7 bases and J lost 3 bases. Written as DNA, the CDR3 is TGTGCCAGCAAGGACAGGGGCTACGAGCAGTACTTC. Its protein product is CASKDRGYEQYF.

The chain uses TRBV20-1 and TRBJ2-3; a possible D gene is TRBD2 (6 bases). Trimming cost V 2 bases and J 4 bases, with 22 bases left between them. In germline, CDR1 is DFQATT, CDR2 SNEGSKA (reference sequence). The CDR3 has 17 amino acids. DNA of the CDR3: TGCAGTGCTAGACCGAGGGCGGGTGGAGGGAGCGCAGATACGCAGTATTTT. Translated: CSARPRAGGGSADTQYF.

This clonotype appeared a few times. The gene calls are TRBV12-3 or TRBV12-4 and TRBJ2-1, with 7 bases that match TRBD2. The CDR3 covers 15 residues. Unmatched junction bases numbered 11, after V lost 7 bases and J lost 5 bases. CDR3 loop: CASTLSPSGNNEQFF. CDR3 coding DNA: TGTGCCAGCACCTTGAGTCCTAGCGGTAACAATGAGCAGTTCTTC.

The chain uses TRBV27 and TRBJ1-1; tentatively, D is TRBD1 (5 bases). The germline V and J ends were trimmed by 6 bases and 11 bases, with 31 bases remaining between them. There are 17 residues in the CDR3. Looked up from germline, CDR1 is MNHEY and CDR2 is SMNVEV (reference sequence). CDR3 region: CASRPPGANPRHAKAFF. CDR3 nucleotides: TGTGCCAGCAGACCGCCCGGGGCGAACCCGAGGCATGCGAAGGCTTTCTTT.

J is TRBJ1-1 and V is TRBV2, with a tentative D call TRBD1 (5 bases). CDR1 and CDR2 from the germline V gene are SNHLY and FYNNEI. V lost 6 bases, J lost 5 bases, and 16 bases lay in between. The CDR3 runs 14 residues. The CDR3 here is CASSEITGGTEAFF. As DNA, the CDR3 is TGTGCCAGCAGCGAGATAACCGGGGGGACTGAAGCTTTCTTT.

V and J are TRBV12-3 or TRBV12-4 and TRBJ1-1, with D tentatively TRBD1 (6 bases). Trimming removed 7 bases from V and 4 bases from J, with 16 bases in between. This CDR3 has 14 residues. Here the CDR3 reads CASTLRGGGTEAFF. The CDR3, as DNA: TGTGCCAGCACCCTCCGAGGGGGTGGCACTGAAGCTTTCTTT.

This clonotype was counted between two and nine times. The CDR3 DNA is TGTGCCAGCAGCTTGTCCTCGACGGTCCCAGATACGCAGTATTTT. This sequence encodes CASSLSSTVPDTQYF. The rearrangement joins TRBV7-8 to TRBJ2-3; D gene unclear. From germline, CDR1 is SGHVS and CDR2 FQNEAQ. V was cut by 3 bases and J by 4 bases, with 14 bases left in between. The CDR3 extends over 15 amino acids. The complete variable domain, with remaining parts taken from reference TRBV7-8 and TRBJ2-3, reads GAGVSQSPRYKVAKRGQDVALRCDPISGHVSLFWYQQALGQGPEFLTYFQNEAQLDKSGLPSDRFFAERPEGSVSTLKIQRTQQEDSAVYLCASSLSSTVPDTQYFGPGTRLTVL.

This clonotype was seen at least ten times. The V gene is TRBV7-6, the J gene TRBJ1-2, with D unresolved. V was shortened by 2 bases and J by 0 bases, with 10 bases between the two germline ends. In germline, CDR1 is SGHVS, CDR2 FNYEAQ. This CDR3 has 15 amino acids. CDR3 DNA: TGTGCCAGCAGCTTATCTCTGGGAGCTAACTATGGCTACACCTTC. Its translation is CASSLSLGANYGYTF.

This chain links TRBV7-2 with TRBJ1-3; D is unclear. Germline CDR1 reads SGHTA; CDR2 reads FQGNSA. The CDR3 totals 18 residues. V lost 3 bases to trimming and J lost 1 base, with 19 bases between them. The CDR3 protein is CASSFFSGGSRSGNTIYF. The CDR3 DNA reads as TGTGCCAGCAGCTTTTTTTCGGGAGGCTCCCGTTCTGGAAACACCATATATTTT.

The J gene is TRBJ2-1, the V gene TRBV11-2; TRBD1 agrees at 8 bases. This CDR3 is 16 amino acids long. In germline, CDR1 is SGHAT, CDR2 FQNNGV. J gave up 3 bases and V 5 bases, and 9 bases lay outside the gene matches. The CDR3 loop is CASSRTGSRSYNEQFF. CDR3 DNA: TGTGCCAGCAGCCGGACAGGGTCCAGGAGCTACAATGAGCAGTTCTTC.

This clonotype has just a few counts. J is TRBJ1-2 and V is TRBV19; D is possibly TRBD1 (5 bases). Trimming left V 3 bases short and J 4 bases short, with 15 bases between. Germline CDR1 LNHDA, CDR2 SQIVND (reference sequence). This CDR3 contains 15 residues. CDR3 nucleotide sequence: TGTGCCAGTAGTATCGATAGACAGAGCGGCTATGGCTACACCTTC. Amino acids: CASSIDRQSGYGYTF.

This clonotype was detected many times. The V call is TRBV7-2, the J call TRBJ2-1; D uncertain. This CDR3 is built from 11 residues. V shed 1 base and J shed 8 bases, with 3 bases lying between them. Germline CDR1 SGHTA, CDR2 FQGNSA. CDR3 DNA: TGTGCCAGCAGCTTAGACCATGAGCAGTTCTTC. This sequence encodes CASSLDHEQFF.

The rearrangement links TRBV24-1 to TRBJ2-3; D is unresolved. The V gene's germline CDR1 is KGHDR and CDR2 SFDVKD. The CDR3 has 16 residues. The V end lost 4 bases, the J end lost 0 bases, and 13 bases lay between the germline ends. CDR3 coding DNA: TGTGCCACCAGTGACCCCGGAATAACTAGCACAGATACGCAGTATTTT. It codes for CATSDPGITSTDTQYF.

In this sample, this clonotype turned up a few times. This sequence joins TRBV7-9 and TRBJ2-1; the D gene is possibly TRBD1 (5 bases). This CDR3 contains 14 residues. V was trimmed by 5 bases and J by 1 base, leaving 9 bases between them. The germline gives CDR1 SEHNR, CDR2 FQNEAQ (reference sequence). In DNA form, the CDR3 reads TGTGCCAGCAGCCCAGGGTATTCCTACAATGAGCAGTTCTTC. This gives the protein CASSPGYSYNEQFF.